These 18 T cell receptor beta chains originate from one sample sequenced in a study of T cells in Graves' hyperthyroidism and ophthalmopathy. Template material for amplifying TCR beta CDR3 regions consisted of RNA transcripts. HTBI primers were the set used in a first-round RT-PCR of the TCR CDR3. Using its own MiXCR run on the multiplex PCR reads, TCRdb lists one record per CDR3 protein. The repertoire has a few hundred thousand distinct CDR3 sequences, around 50% of them found once; the top ten carry 35% to 50%. Sequenced input: peripheral blood or thyroid tissue (not recorded which). The receptors were sampled from an adult woman with Graves' disease, either hyperthyroidism or ophthalmopathy (not recorded which).

The CDR3 DNA reads TGTGCCTGGAATAGACTAGCGGGACCCTACGAGCAGTACTTC. It yields the protein CAWNRLAGPYEQYF. The V and J genes are TRBV30 and TRBJ2-7; 11 positions match TRBD2. The germline gives CDR1 GTSNPN, CDR2 SVGIG (reference sequence). The CDR3 extends over 14 amino acids. V lost 4 bases, J lost 2 bases, and 4 bases stayed unmatched.

This clonotype was counted between two and nine times. This sequence joins TRBV29-1 and TRBJ1-1; D ambiguous. V lost 3 bases to trimming and J lost 6 bases, with 11 bases between them. The CDR3 totals 12 residues. Germline V gene lookup returns CDR1 SQVTM and CDR2 ANQGSEA. In nucleotides, the CDR3 is TGCAGCGTTGAGGCAGAAAAATCTGAAGCTTTCTTT. This codes for CSVEAEKSEAFF.

This clonotype was counted many times. The rearrangement uses TRBV7-3 and TRBJ1-2; maybe TRBD1 (5 bases). The CDR3 length is 15 residues. Trimming left V 3 bases short and J 2 bases short, with 13 bases between. Per the germline V gene, CDR1 is SGHTA and CDR2 is FQGTGA. The CDR3 DNA reads TGTGCCAGCAGCTTCTCCGGGACTTCAAACTATGGCTACACCTTC. Translated, it gives CASSFSGTSNYGYTF. Variable domain in full (rest from reference TRBV7-3 and TRBJ1-2): GAGVSQTPSNKVTEKGKYVELRCDPISGHTALYWYRQSLGQGPEFLIYFQGTGAADDSGLPNDRFFAVRPEGSVSTLKIQRTERGDSAVYLCASSFSGTSNYGYTFGSGTRLTVV.

V is TRBV20-1 and J is TRBJ1-1, with D possibly matching TRBD1 (5 bases). V lost 0 bases, J lost 9 bases, and 17 bases lay in between. The CDR3 length is 14 residues. Germline V gene data show CDR1 as DFQATT and CDR2 as SNEGSKA (reference sequence). CDR3 sequence reads: CSARDGGGRTQAFF. The CDR3 nucleotides are TGCAGTGCTAGAGATGGGGGAGGGAGAACCCAAGCTTTCTTT.

V usage is TRBV20-1 and J usage is TRBJ1-5; TRBD1 aligns across 7 bases. Germline lookup yields CDR1 DFQATT and CDR2 SNEGSKA (reference sequence). The ends lost 1 base at V and 4 bases at J; junction bases unmatched: 4. This CDR3 contains 14 residues. CDR3 sequence (DNA): TGCAGTGCTAGAGTGACAGGGAGAAATCAGCCCCAGCATTTT. Translated, it gives CSARVTGRNQPQHF.

The CDR3 sequence is CAISEPSGTALYEQYF. DNA of the CDR3: TGTGCCATCAGTGAGCCGTCCGGGACAGCGCTTTACGAGCAGTACTTC. This chain joins TRBV10-3 and TRBJ2-7, with 7 nucleotides matching TRBD1. With 2 bases clipped from V and 4 bases from J, the junction kept 11 bases outside the gene matches. CDR1 and CDR2 from the germline V gene are ENHRY and SYGVKD. The CDR3 is 16 residues long.

This clonotype occurred many times. One end of the junction varies from germline; a read error may be responsible. The V gene is TRBV7-7, the J gene TRBJ2-2; 10 nucleotides line up with TRBD1. This CDR3 comprises 15 residues. The germline gives CDR1 SSHAT, CDR2 FNYEAQ (reference sequence). CDR3 nucleotides: TGTGCTAGCAGGACCGGGACAGGGGAGACCGGGGAGCTGTTTTTT. Encoded protein: CASRTGTGETGELFF.

This clonotype was counted many times. J is TRBJ2-7 and V is TRBV6-5; unclear D gene. The CDR3 spans 11 residues. V gave up 2 bases and J gave up 6 bases, with 5 bases separating them. The V gene's germline CDR1 is MNHEY and CDR2 SVGAGI. The CDR3: CASSYKSEQYF. For the CDR3, the DNA is TGTGCCAGCAGTTACAAGAGCGAGCAGTACTTC.

This clonotype was observed a single time. The chain joins TRBV5-1 to TRBJ1-1; possible D gene TRBD1, 5 bases. Germline CDR1 and CDR2: SGHRS and YFSETQ. V was trimmed by 0 bases and J by 0 bases, leaving 33 bases between them. The CDR3 covers 23 residues. CDR3 amino acids: CASSLEVAMSSYNEQGLNTEAFF. CDR3 in DNA: TGCGCCAGCAGCTTGGAGGTAGCCATGAGCTCCTACAATGAGCAGGGCTTGAACACTGAAGCTTTCTTT.

This chain links TRBV7-9 with TRBJ2-5; TRBD1 matches at 7 bases. The CDR3 covers 15 residues. J gave up 5 bases and V 4 bases, and 10 bases lay outside the gene matches. Germline CDR1 SEHNR, CDR2 FQNEAQ (reference sequence). The CDR3 coding sequence is TGTGCCAGCAGCTCTGACGGGACAGCTGCGGAGACCCAGTACTTC. Amino acids: CASSSDGTAAETQYF.

This clonotype has at least ten counts. The rearrangement links TRBV7-2 to TRBJ2-5; D unclear. This CDR3 comprises 15 residues. With 5 bases removed from V and 5 bases from J, the gap between germline ends came to 18 bases. CDR1 SGHTA and CDR2 FQGNSA come from the germline V gene. CDR3 amino acids: CASSTVGNRRETQYF. Here the CDR3 DNA reads TGTGCCAGCAGCACGGTGGGCAACCGAAGGGAGACCCAGTACTTC.

This clonotype was seen at least ten times. This sequence joins TRBV7-8 and TRBJ1-6, with TRBD1 identical over 10 bases. The CDR3 spans 15 residues. V dropped 6 bases and J dropped 8; count of bases not matched to a gene: 7. Germline CDR1 and CDR2: SGHVS and FQNEAQ. The CDR3 bases are TGTGCCAGCAGTCGGGACAGGGGCGAACATTCACCCCTCCACTTT. It encodes CASSRDRGEHSPLHF. Supplemented by reference TRBV7-8 and TRBJ1-6, the full variable domain reads GAGVSQSPRYKVAKRGQDVALRCDPISGHVSLFWYQQALGQGPEFLTYFQNEAQLDKSGLPSDRFFAERPEGSVSTLKIQRTQQEDSAVYLCASSRDRGEHSPLHFGNGTRLTVT.

J is TRBJ2-7 and V is TRBV2; a possible D gene is TRBD2 (6 bases). Trimming removed 5 bases from V and 7 bases from J, with 15 bases in between. The CDR3 runs 13 residues. The germline V gene encodes CDR1 SNHLY and CDR2 FYNNEI. CDR3 in DNA: TGTGCCAGCAGTTTAGGAGGGCTGGGTGAGCAGTACTTC. Translated, it gives CASSLGGLGEQYF. Together with reference TRBV2 and TRBJ2-7, the CDR3 gives the full variable domain: EPEVTQTPSHQVTQMGQEVILRCVPISNHLYFYWYRQILGQKVEFLVSFYNNEISEKSEIFDDQFSVERPDGSNFTLKIRSTKLEDSAMYFCASSLGGLGEQYFGPGTRLTVT.

This clonotype has ten or more counts. The chain combines TRBV2 with TRBJ2-7, with D possibly being TRBD1 or TRBD2 (5 bases each). V lost 8 bases and J 6 bases, leaving 14 bases between the germline ends. CDR3 length: 12 amino acids. Germline V gene data show CDR1 as SNHLY and CDR2 as FYNNEI. This CDR3 is CASGTLRSEQYF. The CDR3 DNA is TGTGCCAGCGGGACCTTAAGATCCGAGCAGTACTTC.

This clonotype was observed a few times. V gene TRBV6-2 or TRBV6-3 combines with J gene TRBJ2-3; the D is unclear. The V end lost 6 bases, the J end lost 2 bases, and 15 bases lay between the germline ends. CDR1 and CDR2 from the germline V gene are MNHEY and SVGEGT. There are 15 residues in the CDR3. The CDR3 spells CASSLVEAFTDTQYF. The CDR3 DNA is TGTGCCAGCAGCCTCGTTGAGGCTTTCACAGATACGCAGTATTTT.

This clonotype was observed at least ten times. This may stem from a read error, because a much larger clone lies one nucleotide away. The J gene is TRBJ1-2, the V gene TRBV20-1, with D hard to call. The germline V gene encodes CDR1 DFQATT and CDR2 SNEGSKA (reference sequence). This CDR3 has 9 residues. DNA of the CDR3: TGCAATGCAGCCTTAGGCTACACCTTC. Translating gives CNAALGYTF.

This clonotype was observed many times. The V call is TRBV5-1, the J call TRBJ2-7, with TRBD2 matching 14 bases. CDR1 and CDR2 (germline): SGHRS, YFSETQ. V was pared by 3 bases and J by 5 bases, with 7 bases of the junction left unmatched. The CDR3 is made up of 16 amino acids. CDR3 in DNA: TGCGCCAGCAGCTGGGGACTAGCGGGAGCAGGAAACGAGCAGTACTTC. Its translation is CASSWGLAGAGNEQYF. Full variable domain (remainder filled in from reference TRBV5-1 and TRBJ2-7): KAGVTQTPRYLIKTRGQQVTLSCSPISGHRSVSWYQQTPGQGLQFLFEYFSETQRNKGNFPGRFSGRQFSNSRSEMNVSTLELGDSALYLCASSWGLAGAGNEQYFGPGTRLTVT.

The J gene is TRBJ2-7, the V gene TRBV20-1; 7 nucleotides line up with TRBD1. Germline CDR1 DFQATT, CDR2 SNEGSKA (reference sequence). The CDR3 is 13 amino acids. V gave up 3 bases and J gave up 2 bases; unmatched junction bases: 4. CDR3 coding DNA: TGCAGTGCTAGTCAGGGGGACGCCTACGAGCAGTACTTC. This sequence encodes CSASQGDAYEQYF.